The 10 T cell receptor beta chains in this list originate from one sample, sequenced in a study of T-cell reconstitution after alpha-beta-depleted transplantation in children. TCRbeta library construction was performed incorporating unique molecular identifiers. TCRdb itself ran the PCR reads through MiXCR, one entry per CDR3 protein. The sample consists of about 1,000,000 distinct CDR3 sequences, around 30% of them appearing once. Sequenced here: PBMCs, mostly from graft donor cells, sampled 360 days after TCRalphabeta/CD19-depleted stem cell transplant. The origin of the receptors is a boy in the first two years of life who had a stem cell transplant for SCID, so the T cells may come from the graft donor.

The V call is TRBV4-3, the J call TRBJ2-4; the D call may be TRBD1 or TRBD2 (6 bases each). Germline CDR1 is LGHNA and CDR2 is YSLEER. The CDR3 loop spans 17 amino acids. V was cut by 0 bases and J by 0 bases, with 12 bases left in between. Written as DNA, the CDR3 is TGCGCCAGCAGCCAAGATGTGGGGGGCCTAGCCAAAAACATTCAGTACTTC. It codes for CASSQDVGGLAKNIQYF.

This clonotype was recorded a few times. As DNA, the CDR3 is TGCGCCAGCAGCTTGGTGGGGAACTACAATGAGCAGTTCTTC. This gives the protein CASSLVGNYNEQFF. J is TRBJ2-1 and V is TRBV5-1; D not certain. V was cut by 0 bases and J by 3 bases, with 7 bases left in between. CDR1 SGHRS and CDR2 YFSETQ come from the germline V gene. CDR3 size: 14 residues.

This clonotype was seen only a few times. V and J are TRBV9 and TRBJ2-1; TRBD2 is a possible D gene (7 bases). The V end lost 0 bases, the J end lost 5 bases, and 12 bases lay between the germline ends. The length of the CDR3 is 15 residues. CDR1 and CDR2 (germline): SGDLS, YYNGEE. The CDR3 region is CASSVEGRGDNEQFF. Here the CDR3 DNA reads TGTGCCAGCAGCGTAGAAGGGAGGGGGGACAATGAGCAGTTCTTC.

This clonotype was detected a few times. The V gene is TRBV10-3, the J gene TRBJ2-1; 8 nucleotides agree with TRBD2. Looked up from germline, CDR1 is ENHRY and CDR2 is SYGVKD. Trimming at V came to 4 bases and at J to 4 bases, leaving 9 bases not matched to a gene. CDR3 size: 16 residues. CDR3 loop: CAISGTPAGEYNEQFF. In DNA form, the CDR3 reads TGTGCCATCAGTGGGACCCCAGCGGGGGAGTACAATGAGCAGTTCTTC.

This clonotype was found a few times. The chain has TRBV4-1 and TRBJ2-7; 9 bases fit TRBD1. The CDR3 is made up of 14 amino acids. V shed 4 bases and J 5 bases; nucleotides not matched to a gene: 6. Germline CDR1 MGHRA, CDR2 YSYEKL. This CDR3 is CASSLGTGIDEQYF. In DNA form, the CDR3 reads TGCGCCAGCAGCCTCGGGACAGGGATAGACGAGCAGTACTTC.

There are a few counts of this clonotype. This chain connects TRBV5-4 to TRBJ2-7; 7 bases are shared with TRBD1. V shed 2 bases and J 3 bases; nucleotides not matched to a gene: 8. This CDR3 spans 15 amino acids. Germline V lookup: CDR1 SGHNT, CDR2 YYREEE (reference sequence). DNA of the CDR3: TGTGCCAGCAGCTTTACCAGGGGGAAGGGCTACGAGCAGTACTTC. It translates to CASSFTRGKGYEQYF.

V is TRBV5-5 and J is TRBJ1-4, with TRBD1 matching 9 bases. V lost 5 bases, J lost 7 bases, and 9 bases stayed unmatched. The CDR3 is made up of 15 amino acids. CDR1 is SGHKS and CDR2 is YYEKEE in the germline V gene (reference sequence). As DNA, the CDR3 is TGTGCCAGCAGTCCGACCAGGGACAGGGCTGAAAAACTGTTTTTT. Protein product: CASSPTRDRAEKLFF.

In this sample, this clonotype turned up many times. The CDR3 sequence: CASSTGQVGYNEQFF. The CDR3 nucleotides read TGCGCCAGCAGCACCGGACAGGTAGGCTACAATGAGCAGTTCTTC. The gene calls are TRBV5-1 and TRBJ2-1; 7 positions match TRBD1. This CDR3 region has 15 residues. With 4 bases clipped from V and 3 bases from J, the junction kept 7 bases outside the gene matches. Looked up from germline, CDR1 is SGHRS and CDR2 is YFSETQ. Looking up the rest from reference TRBV5-1 and TRBJ2-1 gives the full variable domain: KAGVTQTPRYLIKTRGQQVTLSCSPISGHRSVSWYQQTPGQGLQFLFEYFSETQRNKGNFPGRFSGRQFSNSRSEMNVSTLELGDSALYLCASSTGQVGYNEQFFGPGTRLTVL.

The chain links TRBV4-2 to TRBJ1-2; 9 nucleotides match TRBD1. Germline assignment: CDR1 LGHNA and CDR2 YNFKEQ. This CDR3 has 15 residues. Unmatched junction bases numbered 9, after V lost 4 bases and J lost 6 bases. Here the CDR3 DNA reads TGTGCCAGCAGCCCCGGGACAGGGAGCGAACATGGCTACACCTTC. It yields the protein CASSPGTGSEHGYTF.

This rearrangement joins TRBV10-3 to TRBJ2-3, with 14 bases identical to TRBD2. The CDR3 contains 17 residues. Trimming took 0 bases from V and 4 from J; bases not matched to a gene: 3. The V gene's germline CDR1 is ENHRY and CDR2 SYGVKD. The CDR3 coding sequence is TGTGCCATCAGTGAGTCCAGACTAGCGGGAGGGTCAGATACGCAGTATTTT. Encoded protein: CAISESRLAGGSDTQYF.